The rows below give T cell receptor beta chains drawn from one sample of a study of technical replicates of blood from a handful of donors. Using immunoSEQ multiplex PCR, the repertoire was profiled, and TCRdb retains in-frame clones only, with some absent. Among roughly 65,000 clones listed, about 90% were seen once. Specimen: PBMCs. These receptor sequences come from a human donor in good health. Some clones in this sample may be carry-over from other donors' samples. CDR3s include the opening cysteine and the closing phenylalanine or tryptophan. A D gene is named only where the DNA matches it firmly. For some rows the clone size is stated as once, few or many, or as a class when expanded; others skip it.

TRBJ2-3	-	TRBV7-7	TRBD2	CASSPSGGASSTDTQYF	TGTGCCAGCAGCCCTAGCGGGGGGGCCTCAAGCACAGATACGCAGTATTTT
TRBJ1-6	-	TRBV6-6	-	CASSDQTNNSPLHF	TGTGCCAGCAGTGACCAGACTAATAATTCACCCCTCCACTTT
TRBJ2-1	-	TRBV2	TRBD2	CASSDTGLAGGPNEQFF	TGTGCCAGCAGTGATACGGGACTAGCGGGGGGGCCCAATGAGCAGTTCTTC
TRBJ2-2	-	TRBV19	-	CASEVNRATGELFF	TGTGCCAGTGAGGTCAACAGGGCCACCGGGGAGCTGTTTTTT
TRBJ2-2	-	TRBV5-1	TRBD1	CASSLDRGTGELFF	TGCGCCAGCAGCTTGGACAGGGGGACCGGGGAGCTGTTTTTT
TRBJ1-1	-	TRBV7-9	-	CASTSLGAPGTEAFF	TGTGCCAGCACCTCCCTAGGGGCGCCGGGCACTGAAGCTTTCTTT
TRBJ2-2	-	TRBV30	TRBD1	CAWSVGTGWTGELFF	TGTGCCTGGAGTGTTGGGACAGGGTGGACCGGGGAGCTGTTTTTT
TRBJ1-6	-	TRBV13	-	CASSRTGGGYSPLHF	TGTGCCAGCAGCCGCACCGGGGGAGGATATTCACCCCTCCACTTT
TRBJ2-2	-	TRBV9	TRBD1	CASSPGTGNTGELFF	TGTGCCAGCAGCCCCGGGACAGGGAACACCGGGGAGCTGTTTTTT
TRBJ1-4	-	TRBV4-3	-	CASSQGGRDEKLFF	TGCGCCAGCAGCCAAGGGGGGCGCGATGAAAAACTGTTTTTT
TRBJ2-3	-	TRBV4-1	TRBD2	CASSQQNGLALDTQYF	TGCGCCAGCAGCCAACAAAACGGACTAGCTCTCGATACGCAGTATTTT
TRBJ1-5	few	TRBV30	-	CAWSGSAFNQPQHF	TGTGCCTGGAGCGGTAGTGCTTTCAATCAGCCCCAGCATTTT
TRBJ1-1	-	TRBV9	TRBD1	CASSAGGLANTEAFF	TGTGCCAGCAGCGCAGGGGGCTTGGCGAACACTGAAGCTTTCTTT
TRBJ2-7	once	TRBV6-1	TRBD2	CASSEARSGRAVEQYF	TGTGCCAGCAGTGAAGCGCGGAGCGGGAGGGCGGTCGAGCAGTACTTC
TRBJ2-7	-	TRBV4-3	-	CASSQGRGQGYEQYF	TGCGCCAGCAGCCAAGGGAGGGGTCAGGGCTACGAGCAGTACTTC
TRBJ2-7	-	TRBV10-3	-	CAISDVGGNTYEQYF	TGTGCCATCAGTGATGTCGGCGGGAACACCTACGAGCAGTACTTC
TRBJ2-2	-	TRBV7-3	TRBD1	CASSLAGTGMNTGELFF	TGTGCCAGCAGCTTAGCCGGGACAGGGATGAACACCGGGGAGCTGTTTTTT
TRBJ2-2	-	TRBV4-3	-	CASSQDPGGGETGELFF	TGCGCCAGCAGCCAAGATCCGGGCGGGGGCGAGACCGGGGAGCTGTTTTTT